This T cell receptor (beta chain) is from a study of a mutant IDH1 vaccine in newly diagnosed glioma. Study background: Investigators started vaccination 4-6 weeks after radiotherapy alone, or with temozolomide cycles. Before enrollment, patients got radiotherapy alone, temozolomide alone, or mostly the combination.

Of note for this clone: The antigen remains unidentified.

Regarding time point: week 35, safety follow-up. Topical imiquimod accompanied each vaccine dose, which consisted of 300 ug of mutant IDH1 20-mer peptide. Eight vaccine doses were administered to patients at weeks 1, 3, 5, 7, 11, 15, 19 and 23. Here immunoSEQ multiplex PCR was the method, and the copy in TCRdb shows in-frame clones only, minus some. The data show about 60,000 clones, around 84% seen once. Germline lookup yields CDR1 SGHNT and CDR2 YENEEA. The CDR3 length is 15 residues. Trimming removed 5 bases from V and 2 bases from J; junction bases left unmatched: 7. Material: PBMCs, obtained from a glioma patient whose treatment included an IDH1 peptide vaccine. The chain links TRBV11-3 to TRBJ2-5; 8 bases fit TRBD2. This TCR was sampled from a man in his thirties or forties with glioma. The CDR3 is CASSLRTSSQETQYF. The CDR3 nucleotides are TGTGCCAGCAGCCTCCGGACTAGCTCTCAAGAGACCCAGTACTTC.